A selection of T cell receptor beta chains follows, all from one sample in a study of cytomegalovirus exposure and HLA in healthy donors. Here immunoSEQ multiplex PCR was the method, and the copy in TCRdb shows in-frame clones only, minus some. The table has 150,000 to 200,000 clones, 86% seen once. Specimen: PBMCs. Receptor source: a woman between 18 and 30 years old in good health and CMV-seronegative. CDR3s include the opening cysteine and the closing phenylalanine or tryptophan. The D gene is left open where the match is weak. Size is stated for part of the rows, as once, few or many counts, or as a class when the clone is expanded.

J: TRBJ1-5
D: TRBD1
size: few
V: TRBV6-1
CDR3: CASGDRDVQPQHF
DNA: TGTGCCAGTGGGGACAGGGATGTTCAGCCCCAGCATTTT

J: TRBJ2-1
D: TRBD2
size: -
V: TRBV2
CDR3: CASSQLAGGAYNEQFF
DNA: TGTGCCAGCAGTCAACTAGCGGGAGGGGCCTACAATGAGCAGTTCTTC

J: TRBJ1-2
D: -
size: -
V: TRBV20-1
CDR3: CSARPPDGYTF
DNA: TGCAGTGCTAGACCCCCGGATGGCTACACCTTC

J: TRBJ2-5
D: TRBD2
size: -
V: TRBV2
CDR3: CASSGGTSGGRNQETQYF
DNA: TGTGCCAGCAGTGGAGGGACTAGCGGGGGTAGGAACCAAGAGACCCAGTACTTC

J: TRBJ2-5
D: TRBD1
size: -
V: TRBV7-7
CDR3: CASSLETGGLETQYF
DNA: TGTGCCAGCAGCTTGGAGACAGGGGGTCTAGAGACCCAGTACTTC

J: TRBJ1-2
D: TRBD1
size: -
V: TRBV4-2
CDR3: CASSQVVAGQGDNYGYTF
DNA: TGTGCCAGCAGCCAAGTTGTTGCGGGACAGGGAGACAACTATGGCTACACCTTC

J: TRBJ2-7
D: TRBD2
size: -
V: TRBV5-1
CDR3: CASSLEGGTYEQYF
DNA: TGCGCCAGCAGTTTGGAGGGAGGGACCTACGAGCAGTACTTC

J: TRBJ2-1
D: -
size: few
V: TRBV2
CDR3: CASGDSLNEQFF
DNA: TGTGCCAGCGGAGACTCTCTTAATGAGCAGTTCTTC

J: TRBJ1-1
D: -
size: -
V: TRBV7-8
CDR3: CASSSGQPLAFF
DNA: TGTGCCAGCAGCTCCGGACAGCCGCTGGCTTTCTTT

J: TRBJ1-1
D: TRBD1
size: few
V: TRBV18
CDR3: CASSLGQGNTEAFF
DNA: TGTGCCAGCTCGCTAGGACAGGGTAACACTGAAGCTTTCTTT

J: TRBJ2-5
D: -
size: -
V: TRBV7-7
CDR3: CASSPPGQRETQYF
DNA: TGTGCCAGCAGCCCGCCGGGACAACGGGAGACCCAGTACTTC

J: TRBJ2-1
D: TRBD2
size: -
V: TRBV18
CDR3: CASPIAGTKTPSYNEQFF
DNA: TGTGCCAGCCCCATAGCGGGAACGAAAACCCCCTCCTACAATGAGCAGTTCTTC

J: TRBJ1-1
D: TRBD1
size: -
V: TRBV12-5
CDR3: CASGTGTGYTEAFF
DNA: TGTGCTAGTGGCACCGGGACAGGGTACACTGAAGCTTTCTTT

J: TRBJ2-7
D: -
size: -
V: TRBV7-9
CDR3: CASSSPGLGYEQYF
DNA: TGTGCCAGCAGCTCACCGGGACTCGGGTACGAGCAGTACTTC

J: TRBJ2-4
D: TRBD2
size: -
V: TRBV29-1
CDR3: CSVAGLAGGIAKNIQYF
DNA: TGCAGCGTTGCCGGACTAGCGGGGGGCATAGCCAAAAACATTCAGTACTTC

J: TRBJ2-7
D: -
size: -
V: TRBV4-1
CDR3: CASSQDFQGLKGDF
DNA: TGCGCCAGCAGCCAAGATTTTCAGGGTCTTAAGGGGGACTTC

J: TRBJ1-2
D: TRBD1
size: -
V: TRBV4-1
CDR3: CASSHLGTAPVLDGYTF
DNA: TGCGCCAGCAGCCATCTCGGGACAGCCCCAGTACTAGATGGCTACACCTTC

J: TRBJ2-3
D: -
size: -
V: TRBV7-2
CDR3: CASSATSTDTQYF
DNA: TGTGCCAGCAGCGCAACTAGCACAGATACGCAGTATTTT

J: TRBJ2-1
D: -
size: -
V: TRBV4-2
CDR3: CASSPPGSYNEQFF
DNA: TGTGCCAGCAGCCCCCCGGGATCCTACAATGAGCAGTTCTTC

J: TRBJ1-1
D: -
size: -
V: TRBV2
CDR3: CASNRYMNTEAFF
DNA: TGTGCCAGCAACAGGTACATGAACACTGAAGCTTTCTTT

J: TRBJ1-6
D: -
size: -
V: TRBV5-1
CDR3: CASSGDDSVSPLHF
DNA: TGCGCCAGCAGCGGAGACGATAGTGTTTCACCCCTCCACTTT

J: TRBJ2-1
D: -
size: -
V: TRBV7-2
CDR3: CASSPMGLQFF
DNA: TGTGCCAGCAGCCCCATGGGCCTACAGTTCTTC

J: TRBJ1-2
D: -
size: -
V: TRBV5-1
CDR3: CASSFNTPGHRLDYGYTF
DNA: TGCGCCAGCAGCTTCAATACACCGGGACACCGGCTAGACTATGGCTACACCTTC

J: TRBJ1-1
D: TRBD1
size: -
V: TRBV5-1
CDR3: CASSLGSGQLEAFF
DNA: TGCGCCAGCAGCTTAGGTTCGGGACAGCTTGAAGCTTTCTTT

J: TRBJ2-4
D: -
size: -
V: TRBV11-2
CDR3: CASSLVGQGLAKNIQYF
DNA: TGTGCCAGCAGCTTAGTCGGCCAGGGGCTAGCCAAAAACATTCAGTACTTC

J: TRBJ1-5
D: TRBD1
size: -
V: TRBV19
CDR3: CASSRDSFNQPQHF
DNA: TGTGCCAGTAGTCGGGACAGCTTCAATCAGCCCCAGCATTTT

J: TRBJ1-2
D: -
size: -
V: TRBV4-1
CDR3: CASSQGVGQYHGYTF
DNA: TGCGCCAGCAGCCAAGGAGTCGGACAGTATCATGGCTACACCTTC

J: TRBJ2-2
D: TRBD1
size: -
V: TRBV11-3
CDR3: CASSPRQGNTGELFF
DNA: TGTGCCAGCAGCCCTAGACAGGGAAACACCGGGGAGCTGTTTTTT

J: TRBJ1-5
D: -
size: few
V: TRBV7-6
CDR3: CASSLGGVNQPQHF
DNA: TGTGCCAGCAGCCTTGGGGGCGTCAATCAGCCCCAGCATTTT

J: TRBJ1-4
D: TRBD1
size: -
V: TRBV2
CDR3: CASSLTGDWEKLFF
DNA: TGTGCCAGCAGCCTAACAGGGGACTGGGAAAAACTGTTTTTT

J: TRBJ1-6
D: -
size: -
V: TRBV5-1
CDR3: CASRDRDKINSPLHF
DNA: TGCGCCAGCAGGGATCGGGACAAGATTAATTCACCCCTCCACTTT

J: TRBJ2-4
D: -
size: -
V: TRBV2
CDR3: CASSGGLGIQYF
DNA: TGTGCCAGCAGTGGGGGCCTAGGCATTCAGTACTTC

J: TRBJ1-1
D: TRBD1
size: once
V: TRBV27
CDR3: CASTRQGSTEAFF
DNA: TGTGCCAGCACCCGACAGGGGTCCACTGAAGCTTTCTTT

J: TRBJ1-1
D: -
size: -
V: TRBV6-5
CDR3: CASSNLNRASEAFF
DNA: TGTGCCAGCAGCAATCTAAACAGGGCCAGTGAAGCTTTCTTT

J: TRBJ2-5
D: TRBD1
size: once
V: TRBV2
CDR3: CASRLTGAGETQYF
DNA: TGTGCCAGCAGGCTGACAGGGGCGGGAGAGACCCAGTACTTC

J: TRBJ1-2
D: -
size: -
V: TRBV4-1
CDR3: CASSPFWTENYGYTF
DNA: TGCGCCAGCAGCCCCTTCTGGACAGAAAACTATGGCTACACCTTC

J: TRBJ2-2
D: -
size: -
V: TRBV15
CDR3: CATSRDAEPGGELFF
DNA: TGTGCCACCAGCAGAGACGCCGAGCCTGGCGGGGAGCTGTTTTTT

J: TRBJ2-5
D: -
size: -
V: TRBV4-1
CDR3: CASSQDTSRLETQYF
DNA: TGCGCCAGCAGCCAAGACACTAGCCGCCTGGAGACCCAGTACTTC

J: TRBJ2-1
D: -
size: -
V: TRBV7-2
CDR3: CASSLGAGHPNEQFF
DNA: TGTGCCAGCAGCTTAGGGGCTGGCCATCCCAATGAGCAGTTCTTC

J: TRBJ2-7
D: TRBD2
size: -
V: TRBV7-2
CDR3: CASSPTPGLPTYEQYF
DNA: TGTGCCAGCAGCCCAACACCGGGACTACCGACCTACGAGCAGTACTTC

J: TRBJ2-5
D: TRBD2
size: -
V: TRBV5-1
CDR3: CASSFAGRAGETQYF
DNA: TGCGCCAGCAGCTTTGCCGGGAGGGCCGGGGAGACCCAGTACTTC

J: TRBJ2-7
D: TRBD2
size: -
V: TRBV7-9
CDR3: CASSPDSGRALEQYF
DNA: TGTGCCAGCAGCCCCGATAGCGGGAGGGCTCTCGAGCAGTACTTC

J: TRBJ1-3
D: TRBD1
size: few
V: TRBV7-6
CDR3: CASSLGQGSGNTIYF
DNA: TGTGCCAGCAGCTTAGGACAGGGCTCTGGAAACACCATATATTTT

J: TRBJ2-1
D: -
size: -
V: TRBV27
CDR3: CASTLRGAPGALGFINEQFF
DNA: TGTGCCAGCACTCTAAGAGGCGCCCCAGGGGCCCTTGGCTTTATCAATGAGCAGTTCTTC

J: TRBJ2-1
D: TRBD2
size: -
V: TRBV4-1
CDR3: CASSQEGLSNEQFF
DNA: TGCGCCAGCAGCCAAGAGGGACTAAGTAATGAGCAGTTCTTC

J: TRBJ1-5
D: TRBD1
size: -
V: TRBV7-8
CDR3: CASSLPRDSPNQPQHF
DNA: TGTGCCAGCAGCTTACCTCGGGACAGCCCCAATCAGCCCCAGCATTTT

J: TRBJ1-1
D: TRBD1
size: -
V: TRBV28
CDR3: CASSPLGQAMNTEAFF
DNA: TGTGCCAGCAGTCCCCTTGGACAGGCTATGAACACTGAAGCTTTCTTT

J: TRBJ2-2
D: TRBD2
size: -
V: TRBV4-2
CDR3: CASSLPKASGRNTGELFF
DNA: TGTGCCAGCAGCCTCCCAAAGGCTAGCGGGCGGAACACCGGGGAGCTGTTTTTT

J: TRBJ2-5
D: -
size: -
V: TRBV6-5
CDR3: CASSYSSDITETQYF
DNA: TGTGCCAGCAGTTACTCCTCCGACATCACAGAGACCCAGTACTTC

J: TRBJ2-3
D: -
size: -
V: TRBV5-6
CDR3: CASRTPRQDTQYF
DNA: TGTGCCAGCAGGACTCCCCGGCAAGATACGCAGTATTTT

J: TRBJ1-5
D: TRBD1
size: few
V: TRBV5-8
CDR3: CASSYGTGKHF
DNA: TGTGCCAGCAGTTACGGGACAGGGAAACATTTT

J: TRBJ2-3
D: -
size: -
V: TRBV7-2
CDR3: CASSPGGGRAGTDTQYF
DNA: TGTGCCAGCAGCCCCGGAGGGGGCCGCGCGGGCACAGATACGCAGTATTTT

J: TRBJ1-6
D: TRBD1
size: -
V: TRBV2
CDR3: CASSEGPGGSGSPLHF
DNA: TGTGCCAGCAGTGAAGGTCCAGGGGGATCGGGTTCACCCCTCCACTTT

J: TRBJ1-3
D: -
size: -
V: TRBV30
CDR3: CAWSDLGGNTIYF
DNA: TGTGCCTGGAGCGACCTAGGTGGAAACACCATATATTTT

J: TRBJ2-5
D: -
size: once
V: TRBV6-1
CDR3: CASSGHDQGTQYF
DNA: TGTGCCAGCAGCGGACACGACCAGGGAACCCAGTACTTC